The T cell receptor beta chain described here comes from a study of cytomegalovirus exposure and HLA in healthy donors. The CDR3 has 15 amino acids. The V end lost 1 base, the J end lost 3 bases, and 10 bases lay between the germline ends. Germline V CDR1 and CDR2: KGHSH, LQKENI. Profiled with immunoSEQ multiplex PCR; TCRdb holds only in-frame clones, not every one. The profile shows 68,000 or so clones, approximately 97% of them singletons. Sequencing was performed on PBMCs. This receptor was identified in a man younger than 35 in good health and CMV-seronegative. The V and J genes are TRBV18 and TRBJ1-3; D uncertain. The CDR3 reads CASSPRLVNGNTIYF. DNA of the CDR3: TGTGCCAGCTCACCACGGCTGGTCAATGGAAACACCATATATTTT.